Presented here are 21 T cell receptor beta chains from one specimen sequenced in a study of blood T cell repertoires in COVID-19. Generated by immunoSEQ multiplex PCR, the TCRdb table keeps only in-frame clones and is missing some. Altogether about 250,000 clones are present, around 83% being singletons, with the ten largest covering about 9%. The sequenced sample consisted of peripheral blood. The source is a man aged 35 to 55 with active or convalescent COVID-19.

The chain has TRBV3-1 (or the pseudogene TRBV3-2) and TRBJ2-1, with 7 bases identical to TRBD1. After removal of 4 bases from V and 6 bases from J, the junction contained 9 bases not matched to a gene. Germline CDR1 is LGHDT and CDR2 is YNNKEL (reference sequence). The CDR3 has 15 residues. The chain's CDR3 is CASSLRQGEGNEQFF. Written as DNA, the CDR3 is TGTGCCAGCAGCCTCCGACAGGGCGAGGGCAATGAGCAGTTCTTC.

The chain employs TRBV9 and TRBJ2-2; 10 bases are a match to TRBD2. The CDR3 extends over 18 amino acids. V dropped 0 bases and J dropped 1; count of bases not matched to a gene: 6. The germline CDR1 and CDR2 sequences are SGDLS and YYNGEE. CDR3 DNA sequence: TGTGCCAGCAGCGTAGAATGGGCTAGCGGGGGGAACACCGGGGAGCTGTTTTTT. Protein product: CASSVEWASGGNTGELFF.

The V gene is TRBV7-6, the J gene TRBJ2-7; 8 nucleotides agree with TRBD1. With 5 bases clipped from V and 6 bases from J, the junction kept 9 bases outside the gene matches. Germline-derived CDR1 and CDR2 are SGHVS and FNYEAQ. There are 14 residues in the CDR3. Here the CDR3 DNA reads TGTGCCAGCAGCCCTGGACAGGGATACGGCGAGCAGTACTTC. Translating it yields CASSPGQGYGEQYF.

CDR3 DNA: TGCGCCAGCAGCCATGGGACAAAGAGTTATCAGCCCCAGCATTTT. This gives the protein CASSHGTKSYQPQHF. J is TRBJ1-5 and V is TRBV4-3; perhaps TRBD1 as D (6 bases). Looked up from germline, CDR1 is LGHNA and CDR2 is YSLEER. Trimming took 3 bases from V and 5 from J, leaving 14 bases between them. The CDR3 length is 15 residues.

The chain is built from TRBV10-1 and TRBJ2-1, with 9 bases fitting TRBD2. Trimming removed 4 bases from V and 3 bases from J; junction bases left unmatched: 4. Germline loops: CDR1 WNHNN, CDR2 SYGVQD (reference sequence). The CDR3 loop spans 15 amino acids. CDR3 nucleotide sequence: TGCGCCAGCAGTGCCGAACTAGCGGGCTACAATGAGCAGTTCTTC. The encoded protein is CASSAELAGYNEQFF.

The chain carries TRBV29-1 and TRBJ2-1; 7 bases are a match to TRBD1. Trimming took 6 bases from V and 2 from J; bases not matched to a gene: 7. Germline V gives CDR1 SQVTM, CDR2 ANQGSEA. The CDR3 has 14 amino acids. In DNA, the CDR3 is TGCAGCGTCGCCCCGGGACAGACCTACAATGAGCAGTTCTTC. Translated: CSVAPGQTYNEQFF.

The V and J genes are TRBV19 and TRBJ2-7; D gene unclear. The CDR3 has 14 residues. Germline assignment: CDR1 LNHDA and CDR2 SQIVND (reference sequence). Trimming left V 0 bases short and J 2 bases short, with 8 bases between. CDR3 loop: CASSIDTVTYEQYF. The CDR3 bases are TGTGCCAGTAGTATAGATACAGTAACCTACGAGCAGTACTTC.

This clone was observed a handful of times. V and J are TRBV19 and TRBJ1-5, with a possible D match to TRBD1 (5 bases). This CDR3 spans 15 amino acids. From germline, CDR1 is LNHDA and CDR2 SQIVND (reference sequence). Trimming took 3 bases from V and 4 from J, leaving 13 bases between them. This chain's CDR3 is CASSIWSRANQPQHF. The CDR3 DNA sequence: TGTGCCAGTAGTATTTGGTCCAGGGCAAATCAGCCCCAGCATTTT.

The chain links TRBV10-3 to TRBJ2-2, with D possibly matching TRBD1 (6 bases). Germline V gene lookup returns CDR1 ENHRY and CDR2 SYGVKD. The CDR3 is made up of 16 amino acids. Deletions cut 7 bases from V and 2 bases from J, with 17 bases between. CDR3 in DNA: TGTGCCATCAAGTCAGGGGCGAAGACTAACACCGGGGAGCTGTTTTTT. This gives the protein CAIKSGAKTNTGELFF.

The chain combines TRBV19 with TRBJ1-6; a weak D match, TRBD1 (5 bases). In germline, CDR1 is LNHDA, CDR2 SQIVND (reference sequence). This CDR3 region has 13 residues. Deletions cut 5 bases from V and 13 bases from J, with 15 bases between. The CDR3 here is CASSRTHESPLHF. CDR3 DNA sequence: TGTGCCAGTAGTCGGACACACGAAAGTCCCCTCCACTTT. Full variable domain (outside the CDR3, taken from reference TRBV19 and TRBJ1-6): DGGITQSPKYLFRKEGQNVTLSCEQNLNHDAMYWYRQDPGQGLRLIYYSQIVNDFQKGDIAEGYSVSREKKESFPLTVTSAQKNPTAFYLCASSRTHESPLHFGNGTRLTVT.

V gene TRBV10-1 combines with J gene TRBJ2-3; 10 nucleotides line up with TRBD1. Unmatched junction bases numbered 2, after V lost 8 bases and J lost 0 bases. Germline V CDR1 and CDR2: WNHNN, SYGVQD (reference sequence). CDR3 length: 14 amino acids. Written as DNA, the CDR3 is TGCGCCAGCGGACAGGGGGGTAGCACAGATACGCAGTATTTT. It specifies CASGQGGSTDTQYF.

This chain connects TRBV7-2 to TRBJ1-3; D is perhaps TRBD1 (5 bases). The CDR3 runs 14 residues. V was trimmed by 5 bases and J by 4 bases, leaving 12 bases between them. Germline V lookup: CDR1 SGHTA, CDR2 FQGNSA. This CDR3 is CASSPNGGGNTIYF. The DNA for the CDR3 is TGTGCCAGCAGCCCGAATGGGGGGGGAAACACCATATATTTT.

The chain has TRBV7-9 and TRBJ1-4; D not certain. Germline V gene sequence: CDR1 SEHNR, CDR2 FQNEAQ (reference sequence). V lost 5 bases and J 8 bases, leaving 12 bases between the germline ends. The CDR3 totals 13 residues. The CDR3 DNA follows: TGTGCCAGCAGCCCCCCCGGCGGAGAAAAACTGTTTTTT. This sequence encodes CASSPPGGEKLFF.

The genes are TRBV27 and TRBJ2-7; no clear D gene. The CDR3 runs to 13 residues. CDR1 is MNHEY and CDR2 is SMNVEV in the germline V gene (reference sequence). V shed 6 bases and J shed 2 bases, with 11 bases lying between them. Written as DNA, the CDR3 is TGTGCCAGCAGCAGACATCAGGCCTACGAGCAGTACTTC. It translates to CASSRHQAYEQYF.

The V call is TRBV6-5, the J call TRBJ2-2, with 7 positions matching TRBD1. The CDR3 length is 14 residues. CDR1 is MNHEY and CDR2 is SVGAGI in the germline V gene. The junction had 8 bases not matched to a gene; V was cut back by 8 bases and J by 5 bases. DNA of the CDR3: TGTGCCAGCTTTGGACAGGTGGGGACCGGGGAGCTGTTTTTT. Translation: CASFGQVGTGELFF.

The rearrangement joins TRBV23-1 to TRBJ1-2; D remains ambiguous. TRBV23-1 is placed among ORFs of uncertain function. V was trimmed by 4 bases and J by 0 bases, leaving 12 bases between them. The CDR3 extends over 15 amino acids. The CDR3 is CASSRRGWANYGYTF. The CDR3 region has the DNA TGCGCCAGCAGTCGGCGCGGGTGGGCTAACTATGGCTACACCTTC.

The V and J genes are TRBV25-1 and TRBJ1-1; 7 bases line up with TRBD1. Germline V gene lookup returns CDR1 MGHDK and CDR2 SYGVNS. The CDR3 covers 16 residues. The V gene end was trimmed by 3 bases and the J gene end by 0 bases; junction bases not matched to a gene: 7. The CDR3 loop reads CASSDRGSDLNTEAFF. As DNA, the CDR3 is TGTGCCAGCAGTGACAGGGGGTCTGATCTGAACACTGAAGCTTTCTTT.

The chain links TRBV19 to TRBJ1-4, with D hard to call. Germline assignment: CDR1 LNHDA and CDR2 SQIVND (reference sequence). V was pared by 9 bases and J by 4 bases, with 15 bases between. The CDR3 sequence is 14 residues long. CDR3 in amino acids: CASKGGLGNEKLFF. The CDR3 DNA sequence: TGTGCCAGCAAAGGCGGGTTGGGTAATGAAAAACTGTTTTTT.

The CDR3 nucleotides are TGTGCCAGCAGTGAAAGGAGGGGCCCTAATTCACCCCTCCACTTT. Protein sequence: CASSERRGPNSPLHF. The V and J genes are TRBV6-1 and TRBJ1-6, with a possible D match to TRBD1 (5 bases). V was clipped by 2 bases and J by 6 bases, with 11 bases between them. Germline CDR1 and CDR2: MNHNS and SASEGT. The CDR3 extends over 15 amino acids.

The J gene is TRBJ1-5, the V gene TRBV30, with D perhaps TRBD1 (6 bases). CDR3 length equals 15 residues. The germline V gene encodes CDR1 GTSNPN and CDR2 SVGIG (reference sequence). V dropped 3 bases and J dropped 3 bases, with 15 bases sitting between them. The CDR3 region is CAWSQGRYFNQPQHF. CDR3 DNA: TGTGCCTGGAGCCAGGGGAGATATTTCAATCAGCCCCAGCATTTT.

The chain's CDR3 is CASREGISSYNEQFF. The CDR3, as DNA: TGCGCCAGCAGGGAGGGGATAAGCTCCTACAATGAGCAGTTCTTC. This chain links TRBV5-1 with TRBJ2-1, with D tentatively TRBD2 (6 bases). The CDR3 sequence is 15 residues long. The germline CDR1 and CDR2 sequences are SGHRS and YFSETQ. The V end lost 5 bases, the J end lost 0 bases, and 12 bases lay between the germline ends.